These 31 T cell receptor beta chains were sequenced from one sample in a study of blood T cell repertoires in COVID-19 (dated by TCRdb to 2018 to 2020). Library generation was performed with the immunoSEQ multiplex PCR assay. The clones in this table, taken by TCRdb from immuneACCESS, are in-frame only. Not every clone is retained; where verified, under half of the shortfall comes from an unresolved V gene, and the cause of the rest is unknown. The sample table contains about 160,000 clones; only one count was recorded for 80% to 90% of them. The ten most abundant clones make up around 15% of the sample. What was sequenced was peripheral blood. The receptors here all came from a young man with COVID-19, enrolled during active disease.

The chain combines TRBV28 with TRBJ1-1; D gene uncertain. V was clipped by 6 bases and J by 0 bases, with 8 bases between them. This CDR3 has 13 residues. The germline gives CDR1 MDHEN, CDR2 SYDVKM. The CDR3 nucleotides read TGTGCCAGCAGCCTACTGCTGAACACTGAAGCTTTCTTT. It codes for CASSLLLNTEAFF.

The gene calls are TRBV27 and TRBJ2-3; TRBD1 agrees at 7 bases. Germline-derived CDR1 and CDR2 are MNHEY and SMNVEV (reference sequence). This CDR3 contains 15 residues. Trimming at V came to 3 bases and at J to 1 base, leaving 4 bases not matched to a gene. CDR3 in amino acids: CASSFYRGGTDTQYF. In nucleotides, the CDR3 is TGTGCCAGCAGTTTTTACAGGGGCGGCACAGATACGCAGTATTTT.

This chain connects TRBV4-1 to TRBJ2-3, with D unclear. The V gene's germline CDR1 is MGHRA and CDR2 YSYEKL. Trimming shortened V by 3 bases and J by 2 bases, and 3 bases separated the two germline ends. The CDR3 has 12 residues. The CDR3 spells CASSHLTDTQYF. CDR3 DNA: TGCGCCAGCAGCCACCTCACAGATACGCAGTATTTT.

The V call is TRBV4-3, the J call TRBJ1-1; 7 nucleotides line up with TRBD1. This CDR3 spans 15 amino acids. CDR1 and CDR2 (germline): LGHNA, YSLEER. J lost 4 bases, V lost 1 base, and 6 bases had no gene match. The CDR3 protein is CASSQGHRGGTEAFF. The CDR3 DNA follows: TGCGCCAGCAGCCAAGGCCACAGGGGTGGCACTGAAGCTTTCTTT.

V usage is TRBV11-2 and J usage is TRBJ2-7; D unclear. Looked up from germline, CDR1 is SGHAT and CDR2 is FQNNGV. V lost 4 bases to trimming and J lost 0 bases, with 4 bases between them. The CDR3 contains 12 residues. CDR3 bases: TGTGCCAGCAGCTCGAGCTCCTACGAGCAGTACTTC. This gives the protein CASSSSSYEQYF.

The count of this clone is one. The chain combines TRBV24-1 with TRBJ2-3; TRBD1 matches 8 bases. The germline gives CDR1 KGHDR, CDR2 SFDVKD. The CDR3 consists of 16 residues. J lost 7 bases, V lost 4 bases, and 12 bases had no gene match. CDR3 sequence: CATSDYGQGRANTQYF. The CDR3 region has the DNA TGTGCCACCAGTGACTATGGACAGGGCCGCGCGAATACGCAGTATTTT.

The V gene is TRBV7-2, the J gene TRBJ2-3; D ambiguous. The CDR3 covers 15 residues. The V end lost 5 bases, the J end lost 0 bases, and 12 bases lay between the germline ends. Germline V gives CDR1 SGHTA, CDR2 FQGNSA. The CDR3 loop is CASSPPTSSTDTQYF. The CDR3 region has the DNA TGTGCCAGCAGCCCCCCGACTTCCAGCACAGATACGCAGTATTTT.

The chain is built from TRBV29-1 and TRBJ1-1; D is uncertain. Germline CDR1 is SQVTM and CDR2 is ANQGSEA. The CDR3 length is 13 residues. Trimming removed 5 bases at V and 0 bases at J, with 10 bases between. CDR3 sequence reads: CSVLRPLNTEAFF. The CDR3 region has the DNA TGCAGCGTTCTCAGGCCCCTGAACACTGAAGCTTTCTTT.

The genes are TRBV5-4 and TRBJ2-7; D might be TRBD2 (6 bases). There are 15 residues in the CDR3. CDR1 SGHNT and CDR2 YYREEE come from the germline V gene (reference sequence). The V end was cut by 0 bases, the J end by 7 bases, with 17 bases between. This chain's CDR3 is CASSLDFGSRGEQYF. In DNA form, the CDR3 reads TGTGCCAGCAGCTTGGATTTCGGTAGTCGGGGGGAGCAGTACTTC.

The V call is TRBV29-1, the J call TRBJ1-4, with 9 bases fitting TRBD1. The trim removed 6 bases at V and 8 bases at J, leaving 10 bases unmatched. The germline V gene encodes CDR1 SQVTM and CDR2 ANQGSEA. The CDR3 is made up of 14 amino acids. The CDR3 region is CSVATGTGFEKLFF. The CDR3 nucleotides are TGCAGCGTAGCCACCGGGACAGGGTTCGAAAAACTGTTTTTT.

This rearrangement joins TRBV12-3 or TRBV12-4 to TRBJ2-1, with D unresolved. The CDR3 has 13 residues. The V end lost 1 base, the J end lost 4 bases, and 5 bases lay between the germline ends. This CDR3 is CASSLGQYNEQFF. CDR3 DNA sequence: TGTGCCAGCAGTTTAGGTCAGTACAATGAGCAGTTCTTC.

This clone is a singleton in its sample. CDR3 nucleotides: TGCGCCAGCAGCCAAGATCTCTTATCCCAGACCGGGGAGCTGTTTTTT. It encodes CASSQDLLSQTGELFF. The J gene is TRBJ2-2, the V gene TRBV4-3; D not certain. The length of the CDR3 is 16 residues. CDR1 is LGHNA, CDR2 YSLEER, per germline. With 0 bases removed from V and 5 bases from J, the gap between germline ends came to 13 bases.

The CDR3 here is CASAKAGLATGELFF. Here the CDR3 DNA reads TGTGCCAGCGCGAAAGCGGGTCTGGCCACCGGGGAGCTGTTTTTT. The chain links TRBV11-2 to TRBJ2-2; possibly TRBD2 for D (6 bases). Germline assignment: CDR1 SGHAT and CDR2 FQNNGV. The CDR3 totals 15 residues. V dropped 8 bases and J dropped 4 bases, with 17 bases sitting between them.

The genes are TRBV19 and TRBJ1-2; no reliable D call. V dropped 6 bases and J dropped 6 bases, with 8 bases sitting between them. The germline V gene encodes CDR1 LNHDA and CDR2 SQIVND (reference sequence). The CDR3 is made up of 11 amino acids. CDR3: CASRYSDGYTF. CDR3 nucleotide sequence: TGTGCCAGTAGGTACTCTGATGGCTACACCTTC.

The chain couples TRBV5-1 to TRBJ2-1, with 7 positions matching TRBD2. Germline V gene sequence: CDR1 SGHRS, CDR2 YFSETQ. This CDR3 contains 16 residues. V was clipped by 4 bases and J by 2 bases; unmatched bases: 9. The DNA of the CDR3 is TGCGCCAGCAGCCCGGGGAGGACTAGACCCTACAATGAGCAGTTCTTC. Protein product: CASSPGRTRPYNEQFF. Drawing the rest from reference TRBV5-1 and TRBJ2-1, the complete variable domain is KAGVTQTPRYLIKTRGQQVTLSCSPISGHRSVSWYQQTPGQGLQFLFEYFSETQRNKGNFPGRFSGRQFSNSRSEMNVSTLELGDSALYLCASSPGRTRPYNEQFFGPGTRLTVL.

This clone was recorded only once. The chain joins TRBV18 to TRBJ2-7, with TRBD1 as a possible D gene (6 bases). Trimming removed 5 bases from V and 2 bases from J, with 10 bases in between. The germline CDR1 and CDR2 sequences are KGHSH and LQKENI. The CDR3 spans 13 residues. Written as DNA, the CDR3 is TGTGCCAGCTCAGGGGGACAAGCCTACGAGCAGTACTTC. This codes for CASSGGQAYEQYF.

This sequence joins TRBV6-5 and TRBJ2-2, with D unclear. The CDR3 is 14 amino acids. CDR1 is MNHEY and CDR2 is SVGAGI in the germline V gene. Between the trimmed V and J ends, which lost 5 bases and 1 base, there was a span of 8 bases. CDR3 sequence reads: CASSLAGNTGELFF. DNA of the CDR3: TGTGCCAGCAGTCTGGCAGGGAACACCGGGGAGCTGTTTTTT.

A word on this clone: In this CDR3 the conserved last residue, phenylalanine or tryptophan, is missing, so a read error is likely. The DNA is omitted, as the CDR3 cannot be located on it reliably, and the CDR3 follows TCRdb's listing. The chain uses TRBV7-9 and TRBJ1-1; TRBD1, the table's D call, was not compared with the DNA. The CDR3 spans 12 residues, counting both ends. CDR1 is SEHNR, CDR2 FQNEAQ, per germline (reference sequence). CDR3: CASSLEPGQGLL.

The CDR3 sequence is CASSQGGGGRGSYEQYF. Here the CDR3 DNA reads TGCGCCAGCAGCCAAGGAGGGGGCGGGAGGGGCTCCTACGAGCAGTACTTC. The gene calls are TRBV4-3 and TRBJ2-7; TRBD2 matches 9 bases. The V gene's germline CDR1 is LGHNA and CDR2 YSLEER. After removal of 1 base from V and 0 bases from J, the junction contained 7 bases not matched to a gene. This CDR3 has 17 amino acids.

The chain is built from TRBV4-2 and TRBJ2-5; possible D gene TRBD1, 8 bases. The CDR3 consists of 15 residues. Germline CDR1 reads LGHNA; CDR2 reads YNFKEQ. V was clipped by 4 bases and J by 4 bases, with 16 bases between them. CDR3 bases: TGTGCCAGCAGCCGCCGGACAGGGAGGGGAGAGACCCAGTACTTC. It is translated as CASSRRTGRGETQYF.

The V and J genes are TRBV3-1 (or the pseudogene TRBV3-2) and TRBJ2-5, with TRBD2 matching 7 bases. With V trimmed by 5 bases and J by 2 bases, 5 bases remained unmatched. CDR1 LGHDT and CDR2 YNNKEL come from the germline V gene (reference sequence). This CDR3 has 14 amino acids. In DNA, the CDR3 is TGTGCCAGCAGCGGGGACTACTCACAAGAGACCCAGTACTTC. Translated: CASSGDYSQETQYF.

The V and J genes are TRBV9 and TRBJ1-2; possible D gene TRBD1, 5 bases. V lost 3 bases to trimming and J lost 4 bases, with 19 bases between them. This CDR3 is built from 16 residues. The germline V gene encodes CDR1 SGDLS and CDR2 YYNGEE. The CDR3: CASSGSGGMPSYGYTF. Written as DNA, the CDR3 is TGTGCCAGCAGCGGGTCTGGGGGGATGCCCTCCTATGGCTACACCTTC.

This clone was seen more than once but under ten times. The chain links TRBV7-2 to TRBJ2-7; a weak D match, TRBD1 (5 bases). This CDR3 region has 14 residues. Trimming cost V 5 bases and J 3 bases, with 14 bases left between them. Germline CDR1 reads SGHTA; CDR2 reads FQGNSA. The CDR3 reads CASSQNRLNYEQYF. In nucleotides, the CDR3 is TGTGCCAGCAGCCAGAACAGGCTAAACTACGAGCAGTACTTC.

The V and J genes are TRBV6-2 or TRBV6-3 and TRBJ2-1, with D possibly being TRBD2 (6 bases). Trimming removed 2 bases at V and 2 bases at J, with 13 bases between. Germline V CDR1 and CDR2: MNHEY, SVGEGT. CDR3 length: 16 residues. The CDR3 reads CASSYGGGPPYNEQFF. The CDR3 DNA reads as TGTGCCAGCAGTTACGGCGGAGGGCCGCCCTACAATGAGCAGTTCTTC.

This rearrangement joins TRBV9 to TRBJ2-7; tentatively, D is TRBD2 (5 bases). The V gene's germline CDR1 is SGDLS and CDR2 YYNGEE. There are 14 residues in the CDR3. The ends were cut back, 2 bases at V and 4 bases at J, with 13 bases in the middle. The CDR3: CASSVRWESYEQYF. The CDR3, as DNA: TGTGCCAGCAGCGTGAGGTGGGAGAGTTACGAGCAGTACTTC.

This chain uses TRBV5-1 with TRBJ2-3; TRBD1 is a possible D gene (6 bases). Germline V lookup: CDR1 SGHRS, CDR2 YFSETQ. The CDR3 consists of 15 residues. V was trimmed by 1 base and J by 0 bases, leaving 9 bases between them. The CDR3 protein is CASSLTGSSTDTQYF. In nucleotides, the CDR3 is TGCGCCAGCAGCTTGACAGGGAGCAGCACAGATACGCAGTATTTT.

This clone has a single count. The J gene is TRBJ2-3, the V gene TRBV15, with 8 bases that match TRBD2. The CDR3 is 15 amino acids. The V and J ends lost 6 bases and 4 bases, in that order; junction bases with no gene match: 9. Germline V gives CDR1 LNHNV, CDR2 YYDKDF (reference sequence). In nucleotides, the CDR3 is TGTGCCACCAGGAGGGGACTAGGGGGATCAGATACGCAGTATTTT. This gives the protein CATRRGLGGSDTQYF.

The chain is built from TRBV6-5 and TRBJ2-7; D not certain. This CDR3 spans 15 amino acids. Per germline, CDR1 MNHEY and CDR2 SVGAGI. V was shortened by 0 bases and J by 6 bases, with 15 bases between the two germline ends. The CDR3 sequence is CASSYSPDTAGEQYF. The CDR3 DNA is TGTGCCAGCAGTTACTCCCCAGACACGGCAGGCGAGCAGTACTTC.

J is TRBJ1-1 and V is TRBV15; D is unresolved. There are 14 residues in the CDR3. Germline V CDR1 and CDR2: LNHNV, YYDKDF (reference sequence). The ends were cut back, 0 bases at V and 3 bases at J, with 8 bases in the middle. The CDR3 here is CATSRDWADTEAFF. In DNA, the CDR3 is TGTGCCACCAGCAGAGACTGGGCAGACACTGAAGCTTTCTTT.

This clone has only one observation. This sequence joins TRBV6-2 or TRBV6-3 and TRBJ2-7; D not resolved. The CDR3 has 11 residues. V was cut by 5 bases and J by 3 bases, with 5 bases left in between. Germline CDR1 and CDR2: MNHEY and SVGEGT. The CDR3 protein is CASSDNYEQYF. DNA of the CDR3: TGTGCCAGCAGTGACAACTACGAGCAGTACTTC.

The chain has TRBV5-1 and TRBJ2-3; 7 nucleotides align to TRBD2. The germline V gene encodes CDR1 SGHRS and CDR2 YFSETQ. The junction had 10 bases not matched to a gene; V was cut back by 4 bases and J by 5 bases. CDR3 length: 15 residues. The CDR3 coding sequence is TGCGCCAGCAGCCCCGGGCGGGAGAACGGAGATACGCAGTATTTT. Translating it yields CASSPGRENGDTQYF.